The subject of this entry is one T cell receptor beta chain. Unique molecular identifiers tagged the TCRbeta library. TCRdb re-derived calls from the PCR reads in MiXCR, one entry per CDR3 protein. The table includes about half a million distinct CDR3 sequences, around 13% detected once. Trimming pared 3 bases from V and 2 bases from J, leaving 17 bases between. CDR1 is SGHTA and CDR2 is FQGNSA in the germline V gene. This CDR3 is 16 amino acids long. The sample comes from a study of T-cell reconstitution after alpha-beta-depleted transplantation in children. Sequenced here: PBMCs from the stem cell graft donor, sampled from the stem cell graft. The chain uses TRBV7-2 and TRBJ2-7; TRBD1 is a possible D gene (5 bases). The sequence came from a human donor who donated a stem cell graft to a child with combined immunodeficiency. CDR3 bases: TGTGCCAGCAGCTTTGACCCACAGACAGCAACCTACGAGCAGTACTTC. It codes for CASSFDPQTATYEQYF.